What follows are 23 T cell receptor beta chains derived from one specimen sequenced in a study of T cells in Graves' hyperthyroidism and ophthalmopathy. TCR beta CDR3 region amplification was performed from RNA transcripts. Using the HTBI primer set, a first-round RT-PCR was run on the TCR CDR3. One entry per CDR3 protein results from TCRdb running MiXCR on the multiplex PCR reads. The sample carries approximately 610,000 distinct CDR3 sequences, about 14% recorded once. Sequencing was done on a sample of blood. These receptors were taken from a woman between 40 and 55 years old with Graves' ophthalmopathy.

This clonotype was detected many times. The chain is built from TRBV6-2 or TRBV6-3 and TRBJ2-7; TRBD2 aligns across 7 bases. V shed 11 bases, J shed 0 bases, and the junction held 10 bases outside the gene matches. CDR1 is MNHEY and CDR2 is SVGEGT in the germline V gene. The CDR3 runs to 14 residues. This CDR3 reads CASTGREDSYEQYF. CDR3 bases: TGTGCCTCCACCGGACGGGAGGACTCCTACGAGCAGTACTTC.

This clonotype was seen a few times. The chain carries TRBV19 and TRBJ1-5; TRBD1 aligns across 11 bases. CDR3 length equals 15 residues. Germline CDR1 reads LNHDA; CDR2 reads SQIVND (reference sequence). V lost 5 bases, J lost 6 bases, and 6 bases stayed unmatched. CDR3 coding DNA: TGTGCCAGTAGTCTGTGGGACAGGGGGGTTCAGCCCCAGCATTTT. Translating it yields CASSLWDRGVQPQHF.

This clonotype was counted ten times or more. V gene TRBV6-1 combines with J gene TRBJ1-2; D is uncertain. This CDR3 is 13 amino acids long. V gave up 5 bases and J gave up 3 bases, with 10 bases separating them. Germline V gene lookup returns CDR1 MNHNS and CDR2 SASEGT. The CDR3 DNA sequence: TGTGCCAGCAGTCCTGGTCCGTACTATGGCTACACCTTC. This codes for CASSPGPYYGYTF.

This clonotype was seen only a few times. V usage is TRBV9 and J usage is TRBJ1-3, with D unresolved. This CDR3 is 15 amino acids long. Trimming shortened V by 0 bases and J by 0 bases, and 7 bases separated the two germline ends. Germline lookup yields CDR1 SGDLS and CDR2 YYNGEE. Here the CDR3 reads CASSVVPDSGNTIYF. CDR3 bases: TGTGCCAGCAGCGTAGTCCCGGACTCTGGAAACACCATATATTTT.

This clonotype was recorded at least ten times. This chain connects TRBV6-1 to TRBJ2-1, with a weak D call TRBD2 (6 bases). This CDR3 comprises 18 residues. Trimming removed 0 bases at V and 0 bases at J, with 15 bases between. CDR1 is MNHNS, CDR2 SASEGT, per germline. The CDR3 here is CASSEASSATLSYNEQFF. In DNA form, the CDR3 reads TGTGCCAGCAGTGAAGCGTCTAGCGCCACTCTCTCCTACAATGAGCAGTTCTTC.

This clonotype was detected ten times or more. The chain links TRBV27 to TRBJ2-7; no firm D call. Trimming stripped 6 bases from V and 6 bases from J, with 15 bases between. The germline V gene has CDR1 MNHEY and CDR2 SMNVEV (reference sequence). The CDR3 length is 13 residues. CDR3 amino acids: CASSRNPVGEQYF. CDR3 DNA: TGTGCCAGCAGCCGAAACCCCGTAGGCGAGCAGTACTTC.

This clonotype was seen many times. The V and J genes are TRBV27 and TRBJ1-2; perhaps TRBD1 as D (6 bases). Trimming took off 6 bases at V and 8 bases at J, with 16 bases between the two ends. The CDR3 has 13 residues. From germline, CDR1 is MNHEY and CDR2 SMNVEV (reference sequence). CDR3 region: CASRDSSIRGYTF. The CDR3 bases are TGTGCCAGCAGGGACAGCTCCATTAGGGGCTACACCTTC.

A remark on this clonotype: The junction does not match germline at one end; this may be a read error. The chain recombines TRBV9 with TRBJ2-5; D is uncertain. The germline V gene encodes CDR1 SGDLS and CDR2 YYNGEE. The CDR3 is 13 amino acids. This CDR3 is CASSETLQETQHF. The CDR3 bases are TGTGCCAGCAGCGAGACACTTCAAGAGACCCAGCACTTC.

In its sample, this clonotype was seen many times. J is TRBJ1-1 and V is TRBV11-2, with 9 bases lining up with TRBD1. Per germline, CDR1 SGHAT and CDR2 FQNNGV. The CDR3 has 13 residues. Trimming removed 5 bases from V and 7 bases from J; junction bases left unmatched: 5. The CDR3, as DNA: TGTGCCAGCAGCCCACGGGACAGGGATGAAGCTTTCTTT. It specifies CASSPRDRDEAFF.

The chain is built from TRBV28 and TRBJ2-7, with 11 nucleotides matching TRBD2. V was clipped by 10 bases and J by 4 bases; unmatched bases: 18. Germline V gives CDR1 MDHEN, CDR2 SYDVKM. The CDR3 loop spans 17 amino acids. The CDR3 sequence: CATSGGRSWTSGYEQYF. CDR3 coding DNA: TGTGCCACCTCGGGGGGACGGTCCTGGACTAGCGGGTACGAGCAGTACTTC.

This clonotype was recorded at least ten times. The V call is TRBV24-1, the J call TRBJ1-5, with 7 bases lining up with TRBD1. Germline CDR1 is KGHDR and CDR2 is SFDVKD. This CDR3 is 12 amino acids long. V shed 9 bases and J 5 bases; nucleotides not matched to a gene: 3. This chain's CDR3 is CATGQGDQPQHF. Written as DNA, the CDR3 is TGTGCCACCGGTCAGGGGGATCAGCCCCAGCATTTT.

At least ten counts were recorded for this clonotype. V is TRBV6-5 and J is TRBJ1-1, with D tentatively TRBD1 (5 bases). The CDR3 covers 15 residues. V was shortened by 3 bases and J by 5 bases, with 16 bases between the two germline ends. CDR1 is MNHEY, CDR2 SVGAGI, per germline. The CDR3 spells CASSYTPGRGTEAFF. For the CDR3, the DNA is TGTGCCAGCAGTTATACCCCGGGACGGGGGACTGAAGCTTTCTTT.

This clonotype was detected only a few times. The chain has TRBV18 and TRBJ2-7; 7 nucleotides agree with TRBD1. V lost 3 bases and J lost 6; bases outside the gene matches: 5. The CDR3 totals 13 residues. Germline CDR1 KGHSH, CDR2 LQKENI. DNA for the CDR3: TGTGCCAGCTCACCCCCACAGGGGACCGAGCAGTACTTC. The encoded protein is CASSPPQGTEQYF.

This clonotype was detected a few times. J is TRBJ2-6 and V is TRBV7-3; no firm D call. CDR1 and CDR2 from the germline V gene are SGHTA and FQGTGA. V lost 8 bases, J lost 4 bases, and 9 bases lay in between. The CDR3 consists of 13 residues. The CDR3 here is CASQKTGANVLTF. CDR3 bases: TGTGCCAGCCAGAAAACGGGGGCCAACGTCCTGACTTTC. Using reference TRBV7-3 and TRBJ2-6 for the parts outside the CDR3, the full variable domain is GAGVSQTPSNKVTEKGKYVELRCDPISGHTALYWYRQSLGQGPEFLIYFQGTGAADDSGLPNDRFFAVRPEGSVSTLKIQRTERGDSAVYLCASQKTGANVLTFGAGSRLTVL.

This clonotype was found many times. V usage is TRBV5-1 and J usage is TRBJ2-7; the match to TRBD1 covers 12 bases. J lost 1 base, V lost 4 bases, and 3 bases had no gene match. CDR3 length equals 15 residues. Germline V gene data show CDR1 as SGHRS and CDR2 as YFSETQ. In DNA form, the CDR3 reads TGCGCCAGCAGCCGGGACAGGGGGCAATCCTACGAGCAGTACTTC. It codes for CASSRDRGQSYEQYF.

Many counts were recorded for this clonotype. The chain joins TRBV20-1 to TRBJ1-1; 7 bases match TRBD1. From germline, CDR1 is DFQATT and CDR2 SNEGSKA (reference sequence). CDR3 length: 14 residues. The J segment lost 4 bases and the V segment lost 3 bases, leaving 8 bases of the junction unmatched. The CDR3 coding sequence is TGCAGTGCTAGGATGACAGGGTTGGGCACTGAAGCTTTCTTT. Translated, it gives CSARMTGLGTEAFF.

The sample holds many counts of this clonotype. V gene TRBV28 combines with J gene TRBJ2-5, with TRBD2 identical over 13 bases. J was trimmed by 7 bases and V by 6 bases; bases with no gene match: 8. The CDR3 consists of 15 residues. CDR1 and CDR2 (germline): MDHEN, SYDVKM. CDR3: CASSNLGTSGVTQYF. The CDR3, as DNA: TGTGCCAGCAGCAACCTGGGGACTAGCGGGGTGACCCAGTACTTC.

The sample holds many counts of this clonotype. This chain connects TRBV6-2 or TRBV6-3 to TRBJ1-1; tentatively, D is TRBD1 (5 bases). Between the trimmed V and J ends, which lost 5 bases and 5 bases, there was a span of 12 bases. Per germline, CDR1 MNHEY and CDR2 SVGEGT. This CDR3 spans 13 amino acids. CDR3 protein: CASSRGVSTEAFF. CDR3 nucleotides: TGTGCCAGCAGTAGGGGAGTTAGTACTGAAGCTTTCTTT.

This clonotype was counted between two and nine times. This chain joins TRBV20-1 and TRBJ2-7, with D perhaps assigned TRBD1 or TRBD2 (5 bases each). Germline V lookup: CDR1 DFQATT, CDR2 SNEGSKA (reference sequence). The CDR3 has 14 amino acids. Trimming took off 3 bases at V and 2 bases at J, with 14 bases between the two ends. The CDR3 DNA is TGCAGTGCTAGTGCGGAGAGGGGACCCTACGAGCAGTACTTC. Its protein is CSASAERGPYEQYF.

This clonotype has at least ten counts. V is TRBV12-3 or TRBV12-4 and J is TRBJ2-7, with D perhaps matching TRBD2 (6 bases). This CDR3 region has 14 residues. V lost 6 bases and J 7 bases, leaving 19 bases between the germline ends. The CDR3 DNA sequence: TGTGCCAGCAGCGGCGGGAACTACCGACGTGAGCAGTACTTC. Translating it yields CASSGGNYRREQYF.

This clonotype was observed a few times. The V and J genes are TRBV27 and TRBJ1-2, with 7 bases matching TRBD1. The J segment lost 6 bases and the V segment lost 4 bases, leaving 5 bases of the junction unmatched. In germline, CDR1 is MNHEY, CDR2 SMNVEV (reference sequence). The CDR3 runs to 13 residues. CDR3 region: CASSSGGRNGYTF. The CDR3, as DNA: TGTGCCAGCAGTTCAGGGGGTAGGAATGGCTACACCTTC.

The chain has TRBV3-1 and TRBJ2-3, with 8 bases lining up with TRBD2. Germline CDR1 is LGHDT and CDR2 is YNNKEL (reference sequence). CDR3 size: 14 residues. With V trimmed by 1 base and J by 8 bases, 5 bases remained unmatched. For the CDR3, the DNA is TGTGCCAGCAGCCAAGGGACTAGCCGCGGTACGCAGTATTTT. Its translation: CASSQGTSRGTQYF.

This clonotype has a count of ten or more. This chain joins TRBV12-3 or TRBV12-4 and TRBJ1-2; D perhaps matches TRBD1 (5 bases). V was clipped by 5 bases and J by 1 base, with 14 bases between them. This CDR3 has 15 amino acids. The CDR3 coding sequence is TGTGCCAGCAGTCCATCCGGGGCGCTTAACTATGGCTACACCTTC. Its protein is CASSPSGALNYGYTF.